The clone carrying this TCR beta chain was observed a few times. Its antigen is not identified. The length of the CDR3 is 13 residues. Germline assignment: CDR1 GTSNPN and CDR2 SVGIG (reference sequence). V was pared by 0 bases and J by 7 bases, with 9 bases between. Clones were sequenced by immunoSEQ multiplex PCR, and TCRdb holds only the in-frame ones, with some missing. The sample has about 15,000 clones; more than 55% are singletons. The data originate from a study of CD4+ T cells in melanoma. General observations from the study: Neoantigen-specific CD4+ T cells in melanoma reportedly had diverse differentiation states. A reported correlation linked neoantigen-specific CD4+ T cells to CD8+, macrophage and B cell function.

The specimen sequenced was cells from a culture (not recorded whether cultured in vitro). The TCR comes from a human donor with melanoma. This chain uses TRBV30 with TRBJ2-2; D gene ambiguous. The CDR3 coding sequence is TGTGCCTGGAGTGTCCGGTTTAGCGGGGAGCTGTTTTTT. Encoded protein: CAWSVRFSGELFF.